The clone carrying this T cell receptor (beta chain) was seen a handful of times. The antigen is not known. V lost 5 bases and J lost 1, with 17 bases in between. This CDR3 region has 16 residues. The V gene's germline CDR1 is LNHDA and CDR2 SQIVND (reference sequence). These data come from a study of cytomegalovirus exposure and HLA in healthy donors. The study's findings and limits: Overall, some 160 TCR beta chains were annotated as cytomegalovirus-associated.

Clones were sequenced by immunoSEQ multiplex PCR, and TCRdb holds only the in-frame ones, with some missing. The sample holds over 150,000 clones, 65% to 90% seen once. This TCR came from a man aged 18 to 30 in good health and CMV-seropositive. Sequenced material: PBMCs. The gene calls are TRBV19 and TRBJ1-1; D is possibly TRBD1 (6 bases). For the CDR3, the DNA is TGTGCCAGTAGTGCGACAGGTATGCCTAAGAACACTGAAGCTTTCTTT. Residues: CASSATGMPKNTEAFF.